The next 19 T cell receptor beta chains were all read from a single sample in a study of cytomegalovirus exposure and HLA in healthy donors. PCR used 60 Vbeta primers and 13 Jbeta primers. TCRdb keeps only in-frame clones here, not all; method: immunoSEQ multiplex PCR. The data contain under 200,000 clones, approximately 79% of them singletons. Sequenced: PBMCs. All receptors come from a human donor in good health.

The J gene is TRBJ2-7, the V gene TRBV7-9; TRBD2 aligns across 8 bases. Germline V gene lookup returns CDR1 SEHNR and CDR2 FQNEAQ (reference sequence). The V segment lost 1 base and the J segment 7 bases; nucleotides outside the gene matches: 9. The CDR3 sequence is 15 residues long. The CDR3 DNA reads TGTGCCAGCAGCTTAGGAGCGGGAGAACTCTATGAGCAGTACTTC. Amino acid sequence: CASSLGAGELYEQYF.

The chain joins TRBV2 to TRBJ1-4; 7 bases are shared with TRBD1. CDR1 and CDR2 (germline): SNHLY, FYNNEI. V lost 6 bases, J lost 3 bases, and 7 bases stayed unmatched. This CDR3 spans 15 amino acids. CDR3 loop: CASRQGTRANEKLFF. In nucleotides, the CDR3 is TGTGCCAGCAGACAGGGGACAAGGGCTAATGAAAAACTGTTTTTT.

This rearrangement joins TRBV7-2 to TRBJ1-5, with D unresolved. The CDR3 spans 14 residues. The germline gives CDR1 SGHTA, CDR2 FQGNSA. V lost 5 bases and J 0 bases, leaving 8 bases between the germline ends. Written as DNA, the CDR3 is TGTGCCAGCAGCGAGGGTCATAGCAATCAGCCCCAGCATTTT. It is translated as CASSEGHSNQPQHF. Supplemented by reference TRBV7-2 and TRBJ1-5, the full variable domain reads GAGVSQSPSNKVTEKGKDVELRCDPISGHTALYWYRQSLGQGLEFLIYFQGNSAPDKSGLPSDRFSAERTGGSVSTLTIQRTQQEDSAVYLCASSEGHSNQPQHFGDGTRLSIL.

The genes are TRBV7-8 and TRBJ1-5; D unclear. This CDR3 spans 14 amino acids. CDR1 SGHVS and CDR2 FQNEAQ come from the germline V gene. The V gene lost 1 base and the J gene lost 7 bases, with 11 bases spanning the gap. DNA of the CDR3: TGTGCCAGCAGCTTAGACCGGGTCGGGCAGCCCCAGCATTTT. It is translated as CASSLDRVGQPQHF.

This clone has only a few counts. This sequence joins TRBV6-5 and TRBJ1-2; no clear D. Germline CDR1 MNHEY, CDR2 SVGAGI. This CDR3 is built from 15 residues. The V end was cut by 6 bases, the J end by 4 bases, with 18 bases between. In nucleotides, the CDR3 is TGTGCCAGCAGGAGGGTGGATTTAGAATCCTATGGCTACACCTTC. This translates into CASRRVDLESYGYTF.

The chain uses TRBV6-1 and TRBJ1-2, with D possibly TRBD1 on 5 matching bases. Germline V CDR1 and CDR2: MNHNS, SASEGT. This CDR3 is 14 amino acids long. V lost 7 bases, J lost 2 bases, and 14 bases lay in between. The CDR3 protein is CASTLDGGNYGYTF. CDR3 DNA sequence: TGTGCCAGCACCCTAGACGGGGGAAACTATGGCTACACCTTC.

For the CDR3, the DNA is TGTGCCAGCAGCCCCCTGCCAGGTGAAGCTTTCTTT. Translating it yields CASSPLPGEAFF. This rearrangement joins TRBV7-9 to TRBJ1-1; D is unclear. With 5 bases removed from V and 7 bases from J, the gap between germline ends came to 11 bases. CDR1 SEHNR and CDR2 FQNEAQ come from the germline V gene (reference sequence). This CDR3 has 12 amino acids.

This chain connects TRBV2 to TRBJ2-3; 10 nucleotides agree with TRBD2. Germline CDR1 reads SNHLY; CDR2 reads FYNNEI. This CDR3 has 16 amino acids. V dropped 6 bases and J dropped 0; count of bases not matched to a gene: 6. CDR3: CASRPGLATSTDTQYF. The CDR3 DNA reads TGTGCCAGCAGGCCGGGACTAGCGACTAGCACAGATACGCAGTATTTT. Together with reference TRBV2 and TRBJ2-3, the CDR3 gives the full variable domain: EPEVTQTPSHQVTQMGQEVILRCVPISNHLYFYWYRQILGQKVEFLVSFYNNEISEKSEIFDDQFSVERPDGSNFTLKIRSTKLEDSAMYFCASRPGLATSTDTQYFGPGTRLTVL.

The rearrangement joins TRBV15 to TRBJ1-1, with D unresolved. The CDR3 is made up of 11 amino acids. Germline V lookup: CDR1 LNHNV, CDR2 YYDKDF (reference sequence). V dropped 4 bases and J dropped 8 bases, with 8 bases sitting between them. The CDR3 spells CATSIEREAFF. In DNA form, the CDR3 reads TGTGCCACCAGCATTGAGAGGGAAGCTTTCTTT.

This chain links TRBV5-1 with TRBJ1-1; D remains ambiguous. The CDR3 totals 14 residues. V was trimmed by 0 bases and J by 2 bases, leaving 8 bases between them. Germline values: CDR1 SGHRS, CDR2 YFSETQ. The CDR3 bases are TGCGCCAGCAGCTTGGACAGAGCTAACACTGAAGCTTTCTTT. It codes for CASSLDRANTEAFF.

The chain recombines TRBV5-4 with TRBJ2-3; 9 nucleotides agree with TRBD2. The V segment lost 2 bases and the J segment 1 base; nucleotides outside the gene matches: 2. This CDR3 is built from 15 residues. In germline, CDR1 is SGHNT, CDR2 YYREEE (reference sequence). CDR3 residues: CASSLAGGGTDTQYF. The CDR3 DNA is TGTGCCAGCAGCTTAGCGGGGGGAGGCACAGATACGCAGTATTTT.

This chain uses TRBV15 with TRBJ2-5, with 9 bases fitting TRBD1. The J call may not be correct, given that the DNA end is closer to TRBJ2-7. From germline, CDR1 is LNHNV and CDR2 YYDKDF (reference sequence). The CDR3 runs 15 residues. The CDR3 region is CATSIIGTGFYEQYF. The DNA for the CDR3 is TGTGCCACCAGCATCATTGGGACAGGGTTTTACGAGCAGTACTTC.

The chain employs TRBV27 and TRBJ1-1; possibly TRBD1 for D (5 bases). Germline assignment: CDR1 MNHEY and CDR2 SMNVEV (reference sequence). The V end lost 6 bases, the J end lost 0 bases, and 11 bases lay between the germline ends. There are 14 residues in the CDR3. CDR3 in DNA: TGTGCCAGCAGCCCAGGGTTCATGAACACTGAAGCTTTCTTT. Residues: CASSPGFMNTEAFF.

This chain uses TRBV9 with TRBJ1-1, with TRBD1 identical over 7 bases. From germline, CDR1 is SGDLS and CDR2 YYNGEE. V lost 4 bases and J lost 1; bases outside the gene matches: 1. CDR3 length: 13 residues. CDR3: CASSKGANTEAFF. The CDR3 nucleotides are TGTGCCAGCAGCAAGGGGGCGAACACTGAAGCTTTCTTT.

The chain uses TRBV19 and TRBJ1-5; D is perhaps TRBD1 (5 bases). The CDR3 contains 14 residues. Germline values: CDR1 LNHDA, CDR2 SQIVND (reference sequence). Trimming cost V 8 bases and J 2 bases, with 13 bases left between them. The CDR3 loop is CASALRDGNQPQHF. In DNA form, the CDR3 reads TGTGCCAGTGCTCTGCGGGACGGCAATCAGCCCCAGCATTTT.

The CDR3: CASSLWDRNYEKLFF. The CDR3 DNA follows: TGTGCCAGCAGTTTATGGGACAGGAACTATGAAAAACTGTTTTTT. The gene calls are TRBV27 and TRBJ1-4, with 8 bases aligning to TRBD1. Germline V gene data show CDR1 as MNHEY and CDR2 as SMNVEV (reference sequence). The CDR3 totals 15 residues. V dropped 1 base and J dropped 6; count of bases not matched to a gene: 4.

The J gene is TRBJ2-2, the V gene TRBV5-1; a possible D gene is TRBD1 (5 bases). Germline lookup yields CDR1 SGHRS and CDR2 YFSETQ. This CDR3 is built from 12 residues. V was shortened by 6 bases and J by 3 bases, with 6 bases between the two germline ends. CDR3 sequence reads: CASKGYTGELFF. In DNA form, the CDR3 reads TGCGCCAGCAAGGGGTACACCGGGGAGCTGTTTTTT.

V is TRBV5-1 and J is TRBJ2-5; 10 nucleotides match TRBD1. Trimming at V came to 4 bases and at J to 3 bases, leaving 3 bases not matched to a gene. Germline loops: CDR1 SGHRS, CDR2 YFSETQ. The CDR3 sequence is 14 residues long. CDR3 DNA: TGCGCCAGCAGCACTGGACAGGGGGAAGAGACCCAGTACTTC. It is translated as CASSTGQGEETQYF.

V is TRBV7-2 and J is TRBJ2-5, with 11 bases aligning to TRBD2. J was trimmed by 4 bases and V by 6 bases; bases with no gene match: 10. CDR1 and CDR2 (germline): SGHTA, FQGNSA. The CDR3 loop spans 16 amino acids. The CDR3 nucleotides read TGTGCCAGCAGGCCAACTAGCGGGGGCGCGCCAGAGACCCAGTACTTC. Encoded protein: CASRPTSGGAPETQYF.